This T cell receptor (beta chain) was identified in a study of PD-L1 blockade in urothelial cancer. Across the study: Men with urothelial cancer arising in the bladder made up about 90% of the roughly 29 patients.

Time point denoted: pretreatment peripheral blood. The method was immunoSEQ multiplex PCR; TCRdb's version includes in-frame clones alone and lacks a portion of them. The sample includes 130,000 or so clones, around 84% of them seen just once. The CDR3 has 14 amino acids. The germline gives CDR1 SNHLY, CDR2 FYNNEI. Deletions cut 7 bases from V and 2 bases from J, with 14 bases between. This sample comprised PBMCs, obtained around atezolizumab (anti-PD-L1) treatment. The V call is TRBV2, the J call TRBJ1-1, with D unresolved. This sequence originates from a man between 45 and 60 years old with urothelial cancer. The CDR3: CASIRSETNTEAFF. CDR3 coding DNA: TGTGCCAGCATACGTTCGGAGACCAACACTGAAGCTTTCTTT.